The rows below give T cell receptor beta chains drawn from one sample of a study of blood T cell repertoires in COVID-19. Here immunoSEQ multiplex PCR was the method, and the copy in TCRdb shows in-frame clones only, minus some. Here the sample spans over 60,000 clones, nearly 90% being singletons. Sequenced material: peripheral blood. Source of these receptors: a man in his sixties or seventies with active or convalescent COVID-19. The CDR3 runs from the conserved cysteine through the conserved F or W. D genes are given only for firm matches. Not all rows give a size; the values are once, few, many and, for expanded clones, a class.

j_call | clone_size | d_call | v_call | cdr3_nt | cdr3_aa
TRBJ2-7 | - | - | TRBV19 | TGTGCCAGTAGTATCGCAGGGATGACCTACGAGCAGTACTTC | CASSIAGMTYEQYF
TRBJ2-1 | - | - | TRBV6-4 | TGTGCCAGCAGCGGGGGACCGTACAATGAGCAGTTCTTC | CASSGGPYNEQFF
TRBJ1-2 | - | - | TRBV6-6 | TGTGCCAGCATTCCCGGGGGGGGAGGACTACCTGGCTACACCTTC | CASIPGGGGLPGYTF
TRBJ1-2 | - | - | TRBV29-1 | TGCAGCGTTGAAGATAGGGGACAAATTTATGGCTACACCTTC | CSVEDRGQIYGYTF
TRBJ2-3 | - | TRBD1 | TRBV24-1 | TGTGCCACCAGTGATTTCGGGGCACAGGGGAAGATCACAGATACGCAGTATTTT | CATSDFGAQGKITDTQYF
TRBJ2-3 | - | - | TRBV18 | TGTGCCAGCTCCCCCCCTAGGGGTACGCAGTATTTT | CASSPPRGTQYF
TRBJ2-6 | - | - | TRBV10-3 | TGTGCCATCAGTGAGACTCTAGAGTCTACTGGGGCCAACGTCCTGACTTTC | CAISETLESTGANVLTF
TRBJ2-7 | - | TRBD1 | TRBV4-1 | TGCGCCAGCAGCCTAGGGGGCGCGAACTCCTACGAGCAGTACTTC | CASSLGGANSYEQYF
TRBJ2-3 | - | TRBD2 | TRBV5-1 | TGCGCCAGCAGCTTCGGACTAGCGAGCACAGATACGCAGTATTTT | CASSFGLASTDTQYF
TRBJ2-3 | - | - | TRBV6-5 | TGTGCCAGCAGTTACTCGATTTCACCAGGGGATACGCAGTATTTT | CASSYSISPGDTQYF
TRBJ2-1 | - | TRBD2 | TRBV6-5 | TGTGCCAGCAGAACGACTAGCGGGAGGGCCGATGAGCAGTTCTTC | CASRTTSGRADEQFF
TRBJ2-1 | - | TRBD1 | TRBV30 | TGTGCCTGGAGTGAGGGGACAGATAAGTTCTTC | CAWSEGTDKFF
TRBJ2-5 | - | TRBD2 | TRBV12-3/TRBV12-4 | TGTGCCAGCAGGACTAGCGGCCAAGAGACCCAGTACTTC | CASRTSGQETQYF
TRBJ1-6 | once | - | TRBV28 | TGTGCCAGCAGTCCCCCCTCGAATTCACCCCTCCACTTT | CASSPPSNSPLHF
TRBJ1-2 | - | - | TRBV13 | TGTGCCAGCAGCTTAGGATGGTTGGAGTATGGCTACACCTTC | CASSLGWLEYGYTF
TRBJ1-4 | once | - | TRBV5-4 | TGTGCCAGCAGCTTGGACAGAAGCAATGAAAAACTGTTTTTT | CASSLDRSNEKLFF
TRBJ2-7 | - | - | TRBV3-1/TRBV3-2 | TGTGCCAGCAGCCTGCTGACAGGCGAGCAGTACTTC | CASSLLTGEQYF
TRBJ2-1 | - | - | TRBV28 | TGTGCCAGCAGTTTACGGGGGACAGCATCCTACAATGAGCAGTTCTTC | CASSLRGTASYNEQFF
TRBJ2-1 | - | TRBD2 | TRBV5-1 | TGCGCCAGCAGATCTCCACCTCGACCTAGCGGTATCAACAATGAGCAGTTCTTC | CASRSPPRPSGINNEQFF
TRBJ2-2 | once | - | TRBV3-1/TRBV3-2 | TGTGCCAGCAGCCAGCTACAGGCCGGGGAGCTGTTTTTT | CASSQLQAGELFF
TRBJ2-7 | - | TRBD2 | TRBV3-1/TRBV3-2 | TGTGCCAGCAGCCAAACTAGCGGTAACTACGAGCAGTACTTC | CASSQTSGNYEQYF
TRBJ2-1 | - | TRBD1 | TRBV7-2 | TGTGCCAGCAGCTTATTTAGGGGGCAGAATGAGCAGTTCTTC | CASSLFRGQNEQFF